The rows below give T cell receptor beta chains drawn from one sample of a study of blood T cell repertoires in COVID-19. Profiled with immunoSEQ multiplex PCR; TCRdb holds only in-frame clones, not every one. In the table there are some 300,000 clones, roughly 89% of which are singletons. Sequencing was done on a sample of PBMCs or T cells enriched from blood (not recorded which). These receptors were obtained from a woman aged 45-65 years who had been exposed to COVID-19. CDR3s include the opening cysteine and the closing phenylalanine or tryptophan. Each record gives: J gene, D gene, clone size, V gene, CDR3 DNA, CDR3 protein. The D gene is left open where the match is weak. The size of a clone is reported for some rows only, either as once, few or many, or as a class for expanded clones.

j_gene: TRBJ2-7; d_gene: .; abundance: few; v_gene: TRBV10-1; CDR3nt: TGCGCCGGAAAGGGGGCGGAGGGCTCCTACGAGCAGTACTTC; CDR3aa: CAGKGAEGSYEQYF
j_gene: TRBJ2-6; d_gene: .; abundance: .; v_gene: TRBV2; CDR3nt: TGTGCCAGCAGGACAGCCTCTGGGGCCAACGTCCTGACTTTC; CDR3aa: CASRTASGANVLTF
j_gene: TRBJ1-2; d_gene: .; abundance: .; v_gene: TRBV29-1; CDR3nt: TGCAGCGTTGATCGGGACTATGGCTACACCTTC; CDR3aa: CSVDRDYGYTF
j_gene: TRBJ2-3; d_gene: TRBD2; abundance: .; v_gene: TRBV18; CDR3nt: TGTGCCAGCTCACCTACGGGACTAGTGGCAGATACGCAGTATTTT; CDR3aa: CASSPTGLVADTQYF
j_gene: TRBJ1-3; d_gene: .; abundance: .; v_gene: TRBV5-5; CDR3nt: TGTGCCAGCAGCGCCACCCTCCTCAGCTCTGGAAACACCATATATTTT; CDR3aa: CASSATLLSSGNTIYF
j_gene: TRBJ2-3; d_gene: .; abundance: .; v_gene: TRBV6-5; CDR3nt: TGTGCCAGCGTAGAGGAGGGTTCGGGGGATACGCAGTATTTT; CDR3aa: CASVEEGSGDTQYF
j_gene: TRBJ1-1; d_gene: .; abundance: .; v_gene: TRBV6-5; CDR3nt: TGTGCCAGCAGCCTCTCCGCCGGAGGGGATGAAGCTTTCTTT; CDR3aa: CASSLSAGGDEAFF
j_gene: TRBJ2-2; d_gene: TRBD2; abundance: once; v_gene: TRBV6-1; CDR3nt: TGTGCCAGCAGTGAAGGGGGGGGGACCGGGGAGCTGTTTTTT; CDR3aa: CASSEGGGTGELFF
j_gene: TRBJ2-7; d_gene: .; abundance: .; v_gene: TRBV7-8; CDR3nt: TGTGCCAGCAGCTTATTACAAGAGACAGATGGATTCTACGAGCAGTACTTC; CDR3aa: CASSLLQETDGFYEQYF
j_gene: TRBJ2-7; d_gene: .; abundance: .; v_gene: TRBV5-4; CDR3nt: TGTGCCAGCAGCTTGGCCGTGACAGATTCCTACGAGCAGTACTTC; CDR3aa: CASSLAVTDSYEQYF
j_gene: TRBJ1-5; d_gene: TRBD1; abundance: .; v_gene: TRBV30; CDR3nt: TGTGCCTGGAGTTTACAGGGGCTGGGGGATCAGCCCCAGCATTTT; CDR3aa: CAWSLQGLGDQPQHF
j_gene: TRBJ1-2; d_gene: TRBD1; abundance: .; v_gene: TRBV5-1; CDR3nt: TGCGCCAGCAGCTTGACCCCCGGGACAGGGATCTATGGCTACACCTTC; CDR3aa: CASSLTPGTGIYGYTF
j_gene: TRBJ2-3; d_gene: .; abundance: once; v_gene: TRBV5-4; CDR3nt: TGTGCCAGCAGCTCTACAGGGTCCCGCACAGATACGCAGTATTTT; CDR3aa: CASSSTGSRTDTQYF
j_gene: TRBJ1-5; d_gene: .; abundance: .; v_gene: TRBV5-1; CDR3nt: TGCGCCAGCAGCTTGGGTCTAAATCAGCCCCAGCATTTT; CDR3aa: CASSLGLNQPQHF
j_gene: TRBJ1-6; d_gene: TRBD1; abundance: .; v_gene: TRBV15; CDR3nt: TGTGCCACCAGCAGAGATATCTGGTTCGGGACAGCAAATTCACCCCTCCACTTT; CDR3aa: CATSRDIWFGTANSPLHF
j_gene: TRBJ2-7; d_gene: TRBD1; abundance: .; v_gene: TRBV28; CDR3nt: TGTGCCAGCAGTTTAGGCCCAGGGGGCGCGGATAAGCAGTACTTC; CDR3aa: CASSLGPGGADKQYF
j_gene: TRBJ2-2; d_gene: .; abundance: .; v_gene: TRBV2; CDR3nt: TGTGCCAGCAGTGAGGTCGGGGGGCCCGGGGGTCGTAACACCGGGGAGCTGTTTTTT; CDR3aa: CASSEVGGPGGRNTGELFF
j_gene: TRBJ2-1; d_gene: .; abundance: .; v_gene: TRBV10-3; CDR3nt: TGTGCCATCAGTGGGGGACAAATATACAATGAGCAGTTCTTC; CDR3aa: CAISGGQIYNEQFF
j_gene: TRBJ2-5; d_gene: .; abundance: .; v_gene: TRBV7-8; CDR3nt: TGTGCCAGCAGCTTAGTCCTAGGTAACCAAGAGACCCAGTACTTC; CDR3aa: CASSLVLGNQETQYF
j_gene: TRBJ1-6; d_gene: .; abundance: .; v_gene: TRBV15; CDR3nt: TGTGCCACCAGCAAAGACCCGAGCTCCTATAATTCACCCCTCCACTTT; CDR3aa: CATSKDPSSYNSPLHF
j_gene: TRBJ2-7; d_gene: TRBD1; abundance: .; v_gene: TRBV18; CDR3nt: TGTGCCAGCTCACCTCCCACAGGGGGCTCCAAGGATTTGTACTTC; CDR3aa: CASSPPTGGSKDLYF
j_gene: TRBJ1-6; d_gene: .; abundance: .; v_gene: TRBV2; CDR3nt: TGTGCCAGCAGTGACCCCAGGGGTACTACTCCCCTCCACTTT; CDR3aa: CASSDPRGTTPLHF
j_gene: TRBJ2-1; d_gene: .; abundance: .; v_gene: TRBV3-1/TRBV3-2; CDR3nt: TGTGCCAGCAGCCAAGATACAGACTCCTACAATGAGCAGTTCTTC; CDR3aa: CASSQDTDSYNEQFF
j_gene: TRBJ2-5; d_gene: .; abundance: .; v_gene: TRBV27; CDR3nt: TGTGCCAGCAGTTCGGAAGGGGCTAGTCGAGAGACCCAGTACTTC; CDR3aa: CASSSEGASRETQYF
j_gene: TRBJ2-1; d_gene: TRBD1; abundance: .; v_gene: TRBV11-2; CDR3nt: TGTGCCAGCAGCTTAGCGGAGGACAGGGGGCTGAGGAATGAGCAGTTCTTC; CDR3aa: CASSLAEDRGLRNEQFF
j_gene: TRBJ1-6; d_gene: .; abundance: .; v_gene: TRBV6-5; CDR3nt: TGTGCCAGCATCCGAACAGGAACCTATAATTCACCCCTCCACTTT; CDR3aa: CASIRTGTYNSPLHF
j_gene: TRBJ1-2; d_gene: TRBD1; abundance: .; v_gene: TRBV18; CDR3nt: TGTGCCAGCTCACTTGGACAGGCCGCTAACTATGGCTACACCTTC; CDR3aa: CASSLGQAANYGYTF
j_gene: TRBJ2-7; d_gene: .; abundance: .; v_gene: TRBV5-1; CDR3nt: TGCGCCAGCAGCTTAACGGGGGACCCCTACGAGCAGTACTTC; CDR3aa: CASSLTGDPYEQYF
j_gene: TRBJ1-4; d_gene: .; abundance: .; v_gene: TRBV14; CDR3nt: TGTGCCAGCAGCCAAGCCTCTTCGGGCAGGGTCTGGGAAAAACTGTTTTTT; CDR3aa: CASSQASSGRVWEKLFF
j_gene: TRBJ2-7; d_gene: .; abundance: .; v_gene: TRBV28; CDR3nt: TGTGCCAGCAGAGGGGACTCCTACGAGCAGTACTTC; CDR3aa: CASRGDSYEQYF
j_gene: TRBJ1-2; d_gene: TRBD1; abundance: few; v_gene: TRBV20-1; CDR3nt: TGCAGTGCTAGTGCGGACAGGGAGGTCTATGGCTACACCTTC; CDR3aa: CSASADREVYGYTF
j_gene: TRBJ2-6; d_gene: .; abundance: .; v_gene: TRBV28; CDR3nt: TGTGCCAGTTCAGGGGCTTTTAACGTCCTGACTTTC; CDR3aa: CASSGAFNVLTF
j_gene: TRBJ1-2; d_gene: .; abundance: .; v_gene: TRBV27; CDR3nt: TGTGCCAGCAGTTTGAGTCCAGGTGAATACTATGGCTACACCTTC; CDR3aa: CASSLSPGEYYGYTF
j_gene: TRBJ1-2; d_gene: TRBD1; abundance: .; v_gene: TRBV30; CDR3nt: TGTGCCTGGAGAGCCACAGGGGCGCGCGGCTACACCTTC; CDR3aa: CAWRATGARGYTF
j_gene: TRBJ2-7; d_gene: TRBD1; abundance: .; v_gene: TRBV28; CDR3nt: TGTGCCAGCAGTTTACACCGGGACAGGGCGACCTACGAGCAGTACTTC; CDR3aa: CASSLHRDRATYEQYF
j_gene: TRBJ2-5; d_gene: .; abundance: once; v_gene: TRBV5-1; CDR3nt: TGCGCCAGCAGCTTGGTGCAGGGGTCAGAGACCCAGTACTTC; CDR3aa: CASSLVQGSETQYF
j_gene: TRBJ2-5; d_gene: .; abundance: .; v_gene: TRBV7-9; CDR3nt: TGTGCCAGCAGCCTAGGCAGTATGGAGACCCAGTACTTC; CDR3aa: CASSLGSMETQYF
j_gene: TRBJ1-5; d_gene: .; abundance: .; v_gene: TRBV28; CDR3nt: TGTGCCAGCAGATCGGGACACGCCAATCAGCCCCAGCATTTT; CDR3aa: CASRSGHANQPQHF
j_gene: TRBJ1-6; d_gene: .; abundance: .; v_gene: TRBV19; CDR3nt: TGTGCCAGTAGTATTGCGGGGGCGGGTAATTCACCCCTCCACTTT; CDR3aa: CASSIAGAGNSPLHF
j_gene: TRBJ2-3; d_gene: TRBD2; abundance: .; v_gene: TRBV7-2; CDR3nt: TGTGCCAGCAGCTTAGGGACTAGCGGGGCCTACCCTAGCACAGATACGCAGTATTTT; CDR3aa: CASSLGTSGAYPSTDTQYF
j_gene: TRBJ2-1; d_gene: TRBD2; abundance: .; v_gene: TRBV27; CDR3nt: TGTGCCAGCAGTTTGGGACTAGGTGGGGTGGGTGAGCAGTTCTTC; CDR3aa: CASSLGLGGVGEQFF
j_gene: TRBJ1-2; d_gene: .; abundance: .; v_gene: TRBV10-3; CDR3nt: TGTGCCATCAGTGAGTCGTACAGGGACGGCTACACCTTC; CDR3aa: CAISESYRDGYTF
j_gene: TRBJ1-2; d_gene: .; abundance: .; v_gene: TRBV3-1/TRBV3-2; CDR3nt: TGTGCCAGCAGCCTCAGGGTGGATGGCTACACCTTC; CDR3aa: CASSLRVDGYTF
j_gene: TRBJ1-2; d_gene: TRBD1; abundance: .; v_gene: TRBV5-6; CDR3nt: TGTGCCAGCAGCTTAAGTCTCGGGACAGGCTATGGCTACACCTTC; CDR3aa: CASSLSLGTGYGYTF
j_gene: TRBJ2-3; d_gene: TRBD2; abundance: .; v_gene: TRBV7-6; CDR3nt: TGTGCCAGCAGCCCTGGACTAGCGGGGTCCTACACAGATACGCAGTATTTT; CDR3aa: CASSPGLAGSYTDTQYF
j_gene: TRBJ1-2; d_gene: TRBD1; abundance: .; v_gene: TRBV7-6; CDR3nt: TGTGCCAGCAGCTTACAGGACAGGGGCTATGGCTACACCTTC; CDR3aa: CASSLQDRGYGYTF
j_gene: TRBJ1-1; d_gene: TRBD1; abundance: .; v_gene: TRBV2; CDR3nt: TGTGCCAGCAGGAGACAGGGAGGAGGAACTGAAGCTTTCTTT; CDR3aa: CASRRQGGGTEAFF
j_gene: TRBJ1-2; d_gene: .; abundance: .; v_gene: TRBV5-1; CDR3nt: TGCGCCAGCAGCTTGCGGGTTGACTATGGCTACACCTTC; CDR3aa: CASSLRVDYGYTF
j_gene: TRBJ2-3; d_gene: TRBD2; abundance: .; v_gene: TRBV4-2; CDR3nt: TGTGCCAGCAGTCAGCGCGGGGGGGCCGGGGATACGCAGTATTTT; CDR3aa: CASSQRGGAGDTQYF
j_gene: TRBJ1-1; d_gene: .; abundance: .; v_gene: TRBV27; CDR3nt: TGTGCCAGCAGTTTTGCAGCGGGGAAAACTGAAGCTTTCTTT; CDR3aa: CASSFAAGKTEAFF
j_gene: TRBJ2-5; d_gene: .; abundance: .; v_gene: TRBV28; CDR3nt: TGTGCCAGCAGTTTATTTGAGGTCCAAGAGACCCAGTACTTC; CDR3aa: CASSLFEVQETQYF
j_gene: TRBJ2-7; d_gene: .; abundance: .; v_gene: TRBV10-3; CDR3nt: TGTGCCATCAGCCCACAGGGTTCCTACGAGCAGTACTTC; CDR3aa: CAISPQGSYEQYF
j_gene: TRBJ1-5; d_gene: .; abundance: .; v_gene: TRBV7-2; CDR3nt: TGTGCCAGCAGCTTAACCCAGGGGTTTGGGCAGCCCCAGCATTTT; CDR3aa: CASSLTQGFGQPQHF
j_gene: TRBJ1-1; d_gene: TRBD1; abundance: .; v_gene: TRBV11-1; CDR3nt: TGTGCCAGCAGCTTAAGACAGGGGAACACTGAAGCTTTCTTT; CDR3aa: CASSLRQGNTEAFF
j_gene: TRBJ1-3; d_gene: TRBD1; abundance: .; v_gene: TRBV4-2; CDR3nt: TGTGCCAGCAGCCAAGTTTGGCGTCAGGGGGTTGGAAACACCATATATTTT; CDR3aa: CASSQVWRQGVGNTIYF
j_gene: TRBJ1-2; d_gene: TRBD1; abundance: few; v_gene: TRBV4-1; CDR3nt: TGCGCCAGCAGCCAGGGTACCGGGACAGCGGTACTAGATGGCTACACCTTC; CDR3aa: CASSQGTGTAVLDGYTF
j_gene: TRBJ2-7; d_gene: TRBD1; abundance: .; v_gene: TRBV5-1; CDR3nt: TGCGCCAGCAGCTCGCCGGGACAGGGGGCGGGCGAGCAGTACTTC; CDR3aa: CASSSPGQGAGEQYF
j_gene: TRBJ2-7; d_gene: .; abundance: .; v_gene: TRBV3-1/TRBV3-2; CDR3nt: TGTGCCAGCAGCCAGCCGTCGGGTATCGGGTACGAGCAGTACTTC; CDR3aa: CASSQPSGIGYEQYF
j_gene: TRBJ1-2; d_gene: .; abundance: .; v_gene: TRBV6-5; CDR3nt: TGTGCCAGCCCCCGCGGTGGCTACACCTTC; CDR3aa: CASPRGGYTF
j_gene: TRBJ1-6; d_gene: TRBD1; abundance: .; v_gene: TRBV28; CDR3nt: TGTGCCAGCAGTCGACAGGGAGGAGGTTCACCCCTCCACTTT; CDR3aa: CASSRQGGGSPLHF